This TCR beta chain is from a study of glioma-infiltrating T cells. Notes on this clonotype: Its target is unknown.

Study results and limitations: Gliomas, especially low-grade, showed above-expected tissue-blood divergence; non-neoplastic patients showed below.

The iRepertoire nested amplicon-rescue multiplex PCR amplified TCR alpha and beta CDR3s from RNA. TCRdb processed the multiplex PCR reads anew with MiXCR; each CDR3 protein has one entry. The profile shows 150,000 or so distinct CDR3 sequences, roughly 43% of them singletons. This CDR3 spans 14 amino acids. V shed 2 bases and J shed 1 base, with 8 bases lying between them. CDR1 SGHTA and CDR2 FQGNSA come from the germline V gene. V gene TRBV7-2 combines with J gene TRBJ2-5; D unclear. The origin of this receptor is a human donor with low-grade glioma or glioblastoma, undergoing nonglioma brain surgery, or in good health (not recorded which). The source material was glioma tissue, nonneoplastic brain tissue, or PBMCs (not recorded which). The CDR3 region is CASSLKGSQETQYF. As DNA, the CDR3 is TGTGCCAGCAGCTTAAAAGGTTCCCAAGAGACCCAGTACTTC. Drawing the rest from reference TRBV7-2 and TRBJ2-5, the complete variable domain is GAGVSQSPSNKVTEKGKDVELRCDPISGHTALYWYRQSLGQGLEFLIYFQGNSAPDKSGLPSDRFSAERTGGSVSTLTIQRTQQEDSAVYLCASSLKGSQETQYFGPGTRLLVL.